This T cell receptor (beta chain) was sequenced in a study of T cell changes during pregnancy in multiple sclerosis. Measured with immunoSEQ multiplex PCR; TCRdb has only the in-frame clones, and not every one. The sample includes approximately 100,000 clones, 85% to 95% of them seen just once. The CDR3 contains 15 residues. V lost 4 bases to trimming and J lost 0 bases, with 12 bases between them. Germline V gene data show CDR1 as SGHNT and CDR2 as YYREEE (reference sequence). This specimen was peripheral blood, taken in the first trimester of pregnancy. The sequence came from a female donor with multiple sclerosis, enrolled in a pregnancy study. This sequence joins TRBV5-4 and TRBJ2-3, with D possibly being TRBD2 (7 bases). Here the CDR3 DNA reads TGTGCCAGCAGCCACGGGGGGCCTAGCACAGATACGCAGTATTTT. Translating it yields CASSHGGPSTDTQYF.